This TCR beta chain was sequenced during a study of cytomegalovirus exposure and HLA in healthy donors. Study details: The roughly 100 million unique TCR beta sequences, from approximately 170 million T cells, were found by an earlier analysis.

PCR involved 60 Vbeta and 13 Jbeta primers. Here immunoSEQ multiplex PCR was the method, and the copy in TCRdb shows in-frame clones only, minus some. The repertoire shows 140,000 or so clones; the top ten hold about 0.96%. Study-level results: Compared with the roughly 670-donor mean, an Asian-associated ancestry cluster reportedly had fewer N-insertions, according to a later analysis. Across donors, sequencing depth was assumed by presence/absence analyses to be roughly uniform. Highly shared sequence variants in one cluster were likely a sequencing artifact.

About this clone itself: As yet, its antigen is unknown.

The receptor was derived from a male donor in good health and CMV-seronegative. Sequencing input: PBMCs.

The CDR3 DNA follows: TGTGCCTGGAGTTCGACCAGGACTATTTGGGGGCAGCCCCAGCATTTT. Residues: CAWSSTRTIWGQPQHF. This chain uses TRBV30 with TRBJ1-5, with TRBD1 as a possible D gene (5 bases). The CDR3 is 16 residues long. Looked up from germline, CDR1 is GTSNPN and CDR2 is SVGIG (reference sequence). Between the trimmed V and J ends, which lost 2 bases and 7 bases, there was a span of 21 bases.